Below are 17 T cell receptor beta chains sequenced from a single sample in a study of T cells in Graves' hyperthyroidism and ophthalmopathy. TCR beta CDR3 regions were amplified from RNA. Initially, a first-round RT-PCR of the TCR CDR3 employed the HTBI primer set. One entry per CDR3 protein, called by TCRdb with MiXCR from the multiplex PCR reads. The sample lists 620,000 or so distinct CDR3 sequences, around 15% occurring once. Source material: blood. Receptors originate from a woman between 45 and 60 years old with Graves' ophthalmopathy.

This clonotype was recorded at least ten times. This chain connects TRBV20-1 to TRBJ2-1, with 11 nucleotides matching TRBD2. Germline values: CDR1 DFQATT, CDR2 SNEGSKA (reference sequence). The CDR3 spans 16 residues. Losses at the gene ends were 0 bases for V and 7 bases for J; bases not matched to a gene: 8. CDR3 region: CSARDLGASGRNEQFF. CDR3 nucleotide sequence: TGCAGTGCTAGAGATCTTGGGGCTAGCGGGAGGAATGAGCAGTTCTTC.

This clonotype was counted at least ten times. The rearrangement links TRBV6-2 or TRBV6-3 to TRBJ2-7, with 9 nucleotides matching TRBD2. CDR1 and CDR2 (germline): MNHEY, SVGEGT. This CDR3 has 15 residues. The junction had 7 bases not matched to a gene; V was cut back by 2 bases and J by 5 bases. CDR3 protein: CASSYGGRALNEQYF. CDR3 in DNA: TGTGCCAGCAGTTACGGCGGGAGGGCCCTCAACGAGCAGTACTTC.

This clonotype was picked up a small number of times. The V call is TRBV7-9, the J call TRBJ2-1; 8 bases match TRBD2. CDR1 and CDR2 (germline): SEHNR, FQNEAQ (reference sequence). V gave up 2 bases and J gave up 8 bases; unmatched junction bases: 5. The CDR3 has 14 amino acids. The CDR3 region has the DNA TGTGCCAGCAGCTTAACCGGGAGGGCCCATGAGCAGTTCTTC. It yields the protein CASSLTGRAHEQFF.

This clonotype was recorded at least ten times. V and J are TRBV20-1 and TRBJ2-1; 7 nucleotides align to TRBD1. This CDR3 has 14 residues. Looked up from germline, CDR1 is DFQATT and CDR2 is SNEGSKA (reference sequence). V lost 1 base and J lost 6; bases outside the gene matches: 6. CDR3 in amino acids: CSARARTGVNEQFF. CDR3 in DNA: TGCAGTGCTAGAGCTCGTACAGGGGTCAATGAGCAGTTCTTC.

CDR3: CASSSRVTSGSGNTIYF. For the CDR3, the DNA is TGTGCCAGCAGTTCTAGGGTGACATCGGGCTCTGGAAACACCATATATTTT. The chain employs TRBV6-2 or TRBV6-3 and TRBJ1-3; D is undetermined. This CDR3 comprises 17 residues. The V gene lost 4 bases and the J gene lost 0 bases, with 16 bases spanning the gap. CDR1 is MNHEY and CDR2 is SVGEGT in the germline V gene.

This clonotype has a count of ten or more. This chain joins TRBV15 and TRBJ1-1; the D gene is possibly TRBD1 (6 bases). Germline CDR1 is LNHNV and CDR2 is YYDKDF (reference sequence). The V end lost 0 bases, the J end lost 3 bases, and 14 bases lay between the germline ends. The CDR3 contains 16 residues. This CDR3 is CATSRDFGGQDTEAFF. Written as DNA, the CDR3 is TGTGCCACCAGCAGAGATTTCGGGGGGCAGGACACTGAAGCTTTCTTT.

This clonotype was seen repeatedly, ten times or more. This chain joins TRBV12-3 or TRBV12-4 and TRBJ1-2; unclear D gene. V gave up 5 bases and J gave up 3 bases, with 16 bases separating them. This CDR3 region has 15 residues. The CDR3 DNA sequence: TGTGCCAGCAGTCCTACCCTACTGAGACACTATGGCTACACCTTC. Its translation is CASSPTLLRHYGYTF.

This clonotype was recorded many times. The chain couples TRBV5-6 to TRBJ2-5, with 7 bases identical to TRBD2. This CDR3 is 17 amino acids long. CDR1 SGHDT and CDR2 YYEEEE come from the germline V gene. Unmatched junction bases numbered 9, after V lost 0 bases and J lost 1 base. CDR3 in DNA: TGTGCCAGCAGCTTGGCCAATTCCGGGACTACCCAAGAGACCCAGTACTTC. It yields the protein CASSLANSGTTQETQYF.

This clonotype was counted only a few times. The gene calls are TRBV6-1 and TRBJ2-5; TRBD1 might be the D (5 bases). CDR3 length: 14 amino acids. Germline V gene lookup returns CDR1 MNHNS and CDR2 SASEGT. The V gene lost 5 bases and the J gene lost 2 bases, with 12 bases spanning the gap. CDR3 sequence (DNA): TGTGCCAGCAGTCCCCGACAGTTGCAAGAGACCCAGTACTTC. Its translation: CASSPRQLQETQYF.

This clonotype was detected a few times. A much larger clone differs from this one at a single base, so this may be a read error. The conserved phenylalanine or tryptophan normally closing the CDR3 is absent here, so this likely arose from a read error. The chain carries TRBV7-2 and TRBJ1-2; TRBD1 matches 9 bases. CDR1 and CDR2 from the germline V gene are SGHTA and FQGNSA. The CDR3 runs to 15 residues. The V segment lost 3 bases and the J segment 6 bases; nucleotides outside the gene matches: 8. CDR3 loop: CASSFGTGLYDGYTI. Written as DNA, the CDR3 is TGTGCCAGCAGCTTCGGGACAGGGCTGTATGATGGCTACACCATC.

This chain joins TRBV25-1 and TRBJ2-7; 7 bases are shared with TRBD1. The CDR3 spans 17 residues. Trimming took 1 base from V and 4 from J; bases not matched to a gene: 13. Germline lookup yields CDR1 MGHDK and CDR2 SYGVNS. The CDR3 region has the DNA TGTGCCAGCAGTGAATTCCTCGGGGACAGTATACGATACGAGCAGTACTTC. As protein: CASSEFLGDSIRYEQYF.

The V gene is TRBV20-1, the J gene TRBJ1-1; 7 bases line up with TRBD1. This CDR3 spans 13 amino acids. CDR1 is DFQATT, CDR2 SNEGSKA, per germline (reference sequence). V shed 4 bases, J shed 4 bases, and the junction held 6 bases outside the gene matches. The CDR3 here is CSATIYRGTEAFF. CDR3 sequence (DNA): TGCAGTGCTACAATATACAGGGGCACTGAAGCTTTCTTT.

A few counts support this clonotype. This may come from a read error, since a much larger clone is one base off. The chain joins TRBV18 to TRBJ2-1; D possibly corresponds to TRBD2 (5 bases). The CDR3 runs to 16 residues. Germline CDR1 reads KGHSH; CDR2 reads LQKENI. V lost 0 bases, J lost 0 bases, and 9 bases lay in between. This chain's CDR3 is CASSPPGDHSYNEQFF. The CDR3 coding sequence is TGTGCCAGCTCACCACCCGGGGATCACTCCTACAATGAGCAGTTCTTC.

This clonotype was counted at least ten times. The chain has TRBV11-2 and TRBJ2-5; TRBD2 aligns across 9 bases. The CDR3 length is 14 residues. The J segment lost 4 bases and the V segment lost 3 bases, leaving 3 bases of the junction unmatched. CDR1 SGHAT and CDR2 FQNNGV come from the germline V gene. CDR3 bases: TGTGCCAGCAGCTTCCGACTAGCGGCAGAGACCCAGTACTTC. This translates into CASSFRLAAETQYF.

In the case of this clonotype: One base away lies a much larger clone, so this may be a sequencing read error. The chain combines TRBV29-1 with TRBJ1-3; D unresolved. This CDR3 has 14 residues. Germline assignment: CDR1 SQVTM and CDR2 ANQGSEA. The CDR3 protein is CSVEGRRTGNSIYF. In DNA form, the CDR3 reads TGCAGCGTTGAGGGCAGGCGCACTGGAAACAGCATATATTTT.

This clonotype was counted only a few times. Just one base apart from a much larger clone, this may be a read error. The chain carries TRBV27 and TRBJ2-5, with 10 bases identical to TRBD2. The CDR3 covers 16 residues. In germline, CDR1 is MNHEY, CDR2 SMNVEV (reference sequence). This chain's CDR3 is CTSRTGASGRGETQYF. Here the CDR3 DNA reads TGTACCAGCAGGACGGGGGCTAGCGGGAGAGGAGAGACCCAGTACTTC.

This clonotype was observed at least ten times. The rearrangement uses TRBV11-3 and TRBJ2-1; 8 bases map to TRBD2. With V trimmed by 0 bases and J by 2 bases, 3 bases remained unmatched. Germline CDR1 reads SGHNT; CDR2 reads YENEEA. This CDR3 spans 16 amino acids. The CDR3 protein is CASSLDGGRTYNEQFF. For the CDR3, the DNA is TGTGCCAGCAGCTTAGACGGCGGGAGGACCTACAATGAGCAGTTCTTC.